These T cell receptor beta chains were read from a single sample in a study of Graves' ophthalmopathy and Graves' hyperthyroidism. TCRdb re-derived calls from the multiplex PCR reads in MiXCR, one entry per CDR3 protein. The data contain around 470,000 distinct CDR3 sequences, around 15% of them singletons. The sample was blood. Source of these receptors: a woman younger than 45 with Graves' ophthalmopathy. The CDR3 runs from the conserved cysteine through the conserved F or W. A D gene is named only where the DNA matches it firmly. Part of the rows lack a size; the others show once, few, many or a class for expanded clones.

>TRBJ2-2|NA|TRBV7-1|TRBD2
TGTGCCAGCAGCTCCCTGACTAGCGGGGGGGGAAAATCGTCCCTAGGGGAGCTGTTTTTT
CASSSLTSGGGKSSLGELFF
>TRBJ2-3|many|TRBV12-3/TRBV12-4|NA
TGTGCCAGCAGTTTCGCGGATACGCAGTATTTT
CASSFADTQYF
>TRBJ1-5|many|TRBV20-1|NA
TGCAGTGCTAGCCTGGGAGGGGGCAATCAGCCCCAGCATTTT
CSASLGGGNQPQHF
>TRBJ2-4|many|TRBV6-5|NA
TGTGCCAGCAGTTACTCGTCATCGGGGGCTCTTACCAAAAACATTAAGTACTTC
CASSYSSSGALTKNIKYF
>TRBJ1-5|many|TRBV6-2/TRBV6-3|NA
TGTGCCAGCAGTTACCCTAGGGTCAATCAGCCCCAGCATTTT
CASSYPRVNQPQHF
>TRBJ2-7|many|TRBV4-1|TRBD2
TGCGCCAGCAAAAAACGGCTAGCGGGAGGGGACTACGAGCAGTACTTC
CASKKRLAGGDYEQYF
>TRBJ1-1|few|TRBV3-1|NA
TGTGCCAGCAGCCCGTTAACAGAGAACACTGAAGCTTTCTTT
CASSPLTENTEAFF
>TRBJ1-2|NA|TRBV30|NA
TGTGCCTGGGGCCGGGGAGGGGGTAACTATGGCTACACCTTC
CAWGRGGGNYGYTF
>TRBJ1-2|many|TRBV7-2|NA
TGTGCCAGCAGCCCCCAGGGGAAAGGCTACACCTTC
CASSPQGKGYTF
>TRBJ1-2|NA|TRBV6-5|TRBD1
TGTGCCAGCAGTTACTCGGGCCAGGGGGAAGGCTACACCTTC
CASSYSGQGEGYTF
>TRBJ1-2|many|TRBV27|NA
TGTGCCAGCAGTCCCCTGGTTTGGGCCTATGGCTACACCTTC
CASSPLVWAYGYTF
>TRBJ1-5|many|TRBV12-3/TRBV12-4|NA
TGTGCCAGCAGTCCCGGGACATCGGATCAGCCCCAGCATTTT
CASSPGTSDQPQHF
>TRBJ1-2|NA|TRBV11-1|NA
TGTGCCAGCAGCTCAATAGGGGGTGGGTTCAAGGACGGCTACACCTTC
CASSSIGGGFKDGYTF
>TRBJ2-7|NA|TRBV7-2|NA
TGTGCCAGCAGCTTAGTCAGACAGGACTACGAGCAGTACTTC
CASSLVRQDYEQYF
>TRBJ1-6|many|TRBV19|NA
TGTGCCAGTGGTCAACGGACAGCCCTGGGTTCACCCCTCCACTTT
CASGQRTALGSPLHF
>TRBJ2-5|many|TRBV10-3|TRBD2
TGTGCCATCAGTGAGTCCTGGCGGGGGGGCCAAGAGACCCAGTACTTC
CAISESWRGGQETQYF
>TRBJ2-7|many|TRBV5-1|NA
TGCGCCAGCAGCTTGGGACAGGACGACGAGCAGTACTTC
CASSLGQDDEQYF
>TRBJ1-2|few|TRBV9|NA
TGTGCCTCCCGGGGAGGAGCGTTTAACTATGGCTACACCTTC
CASRGGAFNYGYTF
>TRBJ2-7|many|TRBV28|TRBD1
TGTGCCAGCGGGTTTCTTAGGGGGACAGCCACCTACGAGCAGTACTTC
CASGFLRGTATYEQYF
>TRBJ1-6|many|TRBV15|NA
TGTGCCACCAGCAGAGATGGACCCTACGCCTCCTATAATTCACCCCTCCACTTT
CATSRDGPYASYNSPLHF
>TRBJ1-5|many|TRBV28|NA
TGTGCCAGCAGAGTAGGACCTTTTAATCAGCCCCAGCATTTT
CASRVGPFNQPQHF
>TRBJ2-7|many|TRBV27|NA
TGTGCCAGCAGTTTATCTGGAGCGGACGAGCAGTACTTC
CASSLSGADEQYF
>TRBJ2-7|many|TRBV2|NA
TGTGCCAGCACCCTGGGGGGCACCGCCTACGAGCAGTACTTC
CASTLGGTAYEQYF
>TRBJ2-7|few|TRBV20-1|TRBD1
TGCAGTGCTAGCCCAACCGGGACAGGGACCTACGAGCAGTACTTC
CSASPTGTGTYEQYF
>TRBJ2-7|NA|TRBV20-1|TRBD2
TGCAGTGCAACACTAGCGGAAGATTACGAGCAGTACTTC
CSATLAEDYEQYF
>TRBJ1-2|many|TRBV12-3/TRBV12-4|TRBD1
TGTGCCAGCAGTTTAAAGGGACAGGGGACCGCTAGCTATGGCTACACCTTC
CASSLKGQGTASYGYTF
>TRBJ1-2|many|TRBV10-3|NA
TGTGCCATCAGTGAGGGGGGTGTCTATGGCTACACCTTC
CAISEGGVYGYTF
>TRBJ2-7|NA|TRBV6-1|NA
TGTGCCAGCAATGATCACTACGATCAGTACTTC
CASNDHYDQYF
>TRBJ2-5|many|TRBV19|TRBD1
TGTGCCAGTAGGAGACAGGGGGGCCAAGAGACCCAGTACTTC
CASRRQGGQETQYF
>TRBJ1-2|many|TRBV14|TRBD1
TGTGCCAGCAGCCCCACCGGGACAGACTATGGCTACACCTTC
CASSPTGTDYGYTF
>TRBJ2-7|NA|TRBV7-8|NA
TGTGCCAGCAGCTATCGGACCAGGGCCTACGAGCAGTACTTC
CASSYRTRAYEQYF
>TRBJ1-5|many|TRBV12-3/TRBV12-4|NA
TGTGCCAGCAGTCGTCCCGGATATAGCAATCAGCCCCAGCATTTT
CASSRPGYSNQPQHF
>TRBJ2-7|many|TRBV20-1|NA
TGCAGTGCTAGTAAGGACGAGCAGTACTTC
CSASKDEQYF
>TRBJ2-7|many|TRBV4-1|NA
TGCGCCAGCAGCCAAGGAGGCAGGGGTTACGAGCAGTACTTC
CASSQGGRGYEQYF
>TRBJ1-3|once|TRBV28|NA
TGTGCCAGCAGTTTAACCCCTGGGGGCGGCTCTGGAAACACCATATATTTT
CASSLTPGGGSGNTIYF
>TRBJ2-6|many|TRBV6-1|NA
TGTGCCAGCAGTGATCCTCTTAAAGGCCTAAGCTCTGGGGCCAACGTCCTGACTTTC
CASSDPLKGLSSGANVLTF
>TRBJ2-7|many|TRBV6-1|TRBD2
TGTGCCAGCAGTAAACTAGCGGGGGGTTACGAGCAGTACTTC
CASSKLAGGYEQYF
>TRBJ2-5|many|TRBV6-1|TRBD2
TGTGCTTCGGCGGGAGGAGGGGCCCAAGAGACCCAGTACTTC
CASAGGGAQETQYF
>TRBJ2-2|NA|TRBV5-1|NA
TGCGCCAGCAGCTTATTTGAGGGAGTCACCGGGGAGCTGTTTTTT
CASSLFEGVTGELFF
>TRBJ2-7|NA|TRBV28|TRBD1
TGTGCCAGCAGTTCGCCGGGACAGGGGGCTGATGAGCAGTACTTC
CASSSPGQGADEQYF
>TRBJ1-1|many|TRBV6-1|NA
TGTGCCAGCAGTGGTGACAGTTACACTGAAGCTTTCTTT
CASSGDSYTEAFF
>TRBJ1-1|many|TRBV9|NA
TGTGCCAGCAGCGTAGTGAAGAACGCCATGAACACTGAAGCTTTCTTT
CASSVVKNAMNTEAFF
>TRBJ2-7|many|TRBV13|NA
TGTGCCAGCAGCTCCATGGGGGCCGAAGAGCAGTACTTC
CASSSMGAEEQYF
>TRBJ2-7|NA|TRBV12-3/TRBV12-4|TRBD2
TGTGCCAGCAGTGTAGCGGGAGCTGCATACGAGCAGTACTTC
CASSVAGAAYEQYF
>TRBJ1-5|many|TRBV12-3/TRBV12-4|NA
TGTGCCAGCAGTTTAGAGGGGGGGCTTAGCAATCAGCCCCAGCATTTT
CASSLEGGLSNQPQHF
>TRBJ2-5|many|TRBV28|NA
TGTGCCAGCAGTCCCCGGACAGACATGGATGAAGAGACCCAGTACTTC
CASSPRTDMDEETQYF
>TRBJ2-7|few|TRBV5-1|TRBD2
TGCGCCAGCAGCTTGGTGACTAGCGGGAGGGCCGGGGGCTACGAGCAGTACTTC
CASSLVTSGRAGGYEQYF
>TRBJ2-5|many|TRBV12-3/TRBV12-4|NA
TGTGCCAGCAAGCGAGTCGGAGGCCAAGAGACCCAGTACTTC
CASKRVGGQETQYF
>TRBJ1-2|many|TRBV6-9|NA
TGTGCCACCGATCTGCATGGGTACTATGGCTACACCTTC
CATDLHGYYGYTF
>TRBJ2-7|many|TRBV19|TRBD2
TGTGCCAGTAAGGCTAGCGGGAGCTCCTACGAGCAGTACTTC
CASKASGSSYEQYF
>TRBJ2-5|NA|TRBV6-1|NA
TGTGCCAGCAGTGTCTGGGACCGGGGGTCCCAGTACTTC
CASSVWDRGSQYF
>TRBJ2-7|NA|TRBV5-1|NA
TGCGCCAGCATCTCCTGGGGACCGCTTATCGACGAGCAGTACTTC
CASISWGPLIDEQYF
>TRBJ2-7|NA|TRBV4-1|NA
TGCGCCAGCAGCCAAGAACGCCAGGGTGTCTACGAGCAGTACTTC
CASSQERQGVYEQYF
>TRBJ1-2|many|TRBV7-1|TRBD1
TGTGCCAGCAGCTCCTCCGAGGCGGGACAGGGGGTGAAATCTAACTATGGCTACACCTTC
CASSSSEAGQGVKSNYGYTF
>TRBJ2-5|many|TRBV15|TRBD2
TGTGCCACCAGCAGAGGAGAGAGCGGGAGAGAGACCCAGTACTTC
CATSRGESGRETQYF
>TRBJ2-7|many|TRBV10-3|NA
TGTGCCATCAGTGAGTCAAACAGATACGAGCAGTACTTC
CAISESNRYEQYF
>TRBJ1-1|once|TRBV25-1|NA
TGTGCCAGCAGTGAATCGGGGGCGGGCGCTGAAGCTTTCTTT
CASSESGAGAEAFF